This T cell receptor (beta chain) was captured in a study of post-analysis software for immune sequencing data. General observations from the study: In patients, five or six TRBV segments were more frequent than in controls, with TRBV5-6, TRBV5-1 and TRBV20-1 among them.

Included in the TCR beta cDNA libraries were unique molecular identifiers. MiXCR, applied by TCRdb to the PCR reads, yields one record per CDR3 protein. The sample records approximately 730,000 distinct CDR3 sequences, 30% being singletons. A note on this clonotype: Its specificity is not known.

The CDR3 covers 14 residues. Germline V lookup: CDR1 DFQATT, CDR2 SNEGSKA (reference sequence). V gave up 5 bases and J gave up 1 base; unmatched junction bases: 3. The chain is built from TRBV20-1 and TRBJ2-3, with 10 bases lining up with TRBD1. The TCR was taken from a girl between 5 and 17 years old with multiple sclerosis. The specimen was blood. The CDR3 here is CSAGTGVGTDTQYF. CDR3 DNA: TGCAGTGCTGGGACAGGGGTAGGCACAGATACGCAGTATTTT.